The next 26 T cell receptor beta chains were all read from a single sample in a study of cytomegalovirus exposure and HLA in healthy donors. The PCR was carried out with 60 Vbeta primers and 13 Jbeta primers. Clones were read by immunoSEQ multiplex PCR, and TCRdb kept only the in-frame ones, dropping some. The sample lists roughly 170,000 clones, 84% occurring once. The sequenced material came from PBMCs. These receptor sequences come from a man between 25 and 39 years old in good health and CMV-seronegative.

This chain joins TRBV5-1 and TRBJ2-2; perhaps TRBD2 as D (6 bases). Germline V gene data show CDR1 as SGHRS and CDR2 as YFSETQ. The V end lost 3 bases, the J end lost 6 bases, and 9 bases lay between the germline ends. The CDR3 length is 13 residues. The CDR3 nucleotides read TGCGCCAGCAGCTCCCGGGGGTCCGGGGAGCTGTTTTTT. Protein sequence: CASSSRGSGELFF. Full variable domain (remainder filled in from reference TRBV5-1 and TRBJ2-2): KAGVTQTPRYLIKTRGQQVTLSCSPISGHRSVSWYQQTPGQGLQFLFEYFSETQRNKGNFPGRFSGRQFSNSRSEMNVSTLELGDSALYLCASSSRGSGELFFGEGSRLTVL.

The rearrangement joins TRBV27 to TRBJ2-1; 12 bases fit TRBD2. V lost 8 bases and J lost 3; bases outside the gene matches: 2. Germline values: CDR1 MNHEY, CDR2 SMNVEV (reference sequence). The CDR3 has 14 residues. CDR3 amino acids: CASGGLAGYNEQFF. The CDR3 DNA reads as TGTGCCAGCGGGGGACTAGCGGGCTACAATGAGCAGTTCTTC.

About this clone itself: Other DNA sequences in this specimen translate into the identical CDR3. The chain uses TRBV6-1 and TRBJ2-7; TRBD1 aligns across 9 bases. The CDR3 runs 15 residues. Germline V lookup: CDR1 MNHNS, CDR2 SASEGT. The J segment lost 2 bases and the V segment lost 3 bases, leaving 5 bases of the junction unmatched. CDR3 loop: CASSDWGQGPYEQYF. CDR3 nucleotides: TGTGCCAGCAGTGACTGGGGACAGGGACCCTACGAGCAGTACTTC.

The rearrangement joins TRBV12-2 to TRBJ1-4; the table's D call, TRBD1, has no DNA check behind it. TRBV12-2 is listed as a pseudogene. CDR3 length: 17 residues. The CDR3 region is CASRLGDRGLSWEKLFF. Written as DNA, the CDR3 is TGTGCAAGTCGCTTAGGGGACAGGGGGCTGAGTTGGGAAAAACTGTTTTTT.

J is TRBJ1-4 and V is TRBV29-1, with 7 bases fitting TRBD1. CDR1 and CDR2 (germline): SQVTM, ANQGSEA. The CDR3 has 13 residues. Trimming cost V 7 bases and J 5 bases; bases outside gene matches: 7. The CDR3 region is CSGRDSRNEKLFF. The CDR3 DNA sequence: TGCAGCGGACGGGACAGTCGAAATGAAAAACTGTTTTTT.

V and J are TRBV19 and TRBJ2-7; D is undetermined. The V gene's germline CDR1 is LNHDA and CDR2 SQIVND (reference sequence). There are 14 residues in the CDR3. The V end lost 1 base, the J end lost 0 bases, and 7 bases lay between the germline ends. The CDR3 spells CASSIGGDSYEQYF. DNA for the CDR3: TGTGCCAGTAGTATAGGAGGCGACTCCTACGAGCAGTACTTC.

The chain recombines TRBV6-5 with TRBJ2-5, with unresolved D. This CDR3 has 12 residues. Germline assignment: CDR1 MNHEY and CDR2 SVGAGI. Trimming shortened V by 6 bases and J by 5 bases, and 10 bases separated the two germline ends. The DNA of the CDR3 is TGTGCCAGCAGCCTCCCCGGTGAGACCCAGTACTTC. Its protein is CASSLPGETQYF.

The gene calls are TRBV28 and TRBJ1-2, with 9 positions matching TRBD1. Germline assignment: CDR1 MDHEN and CDR2 SYDVKM. CDR3 size: 14 residues. V lost 4 bases and J lost 5; bases outside the gene matches: 5. The CDR3 DNA is TGTGCCAGCAGTTCCCACAGGGGGCCATATGGCTACACCTTC. Protein sequence: CASSSHRGPYGYTF.

CDR3 DNA sequence: TGCGCCAGCAGCCATACGGGGGGCTTCGATGGCTACACCTTC. It specifies CASSHTGGFDGYTF. The V call is TRBV4-1, the J call TRBJ1-2; D perhaps matches TRBD1 (6 bases). V lost 3 bases and J lost 6, with 14 bases in between. The CDR3 has 14 residues. The germline V gene encodes CDR1 MGHRA and CDR2 YSYEKL.

The V call is TRBV7-2, the J call TRBJ1-2; 11 bases are shared with TRBD1. This CDR3 spans 14 amino acids. The ends lost 6 bases at V and 6 bases at J; junction bases unmatched: 6. CDR1 SGHTA and CDR2 FQGNSA come from the germline V gene. CDR3 in DNA: TGTGCCAGCAGTTCCGGACAGGGGGCGCATGGCTACACCTTC. Translating it yields CASSSGQGAHGYTF.

The chain combines TRBV4-1 with TRBJ2-3, with 11 bases matching TRBD2. V trimming: 1 base; J trimming: 0 bases; junction bases outside the gene matches: 6. Germline CDR1 MGHRA, CDR2 YSYEKL. CDR3 length: 18 residues. The CDR3 loop is CASSQVALAGVSTDTQYF. The CDR3 DNA sequence: TGCGCCAGCAGCCAAGTTGCACTAGCGGGGGTAAGCACAGATACGCAGTATTTT.

This clone was seen more than once but under ten times. This chain uses TRBV6-1 with TRBJ1-2, with D perhaps TRBD1 (6 bases). The CDR3 spans 12 residues. Germline CDR1 MNHNS, CDR2 SASEGT. V was cut by 5 bases and J by 5 bases, with 9 bases left in between. CDR3 loop: CASSPTGYGYTF. The CDR3 DNA reads as TGTGCCAGCAGTCCGACAGGTTATGGCTACACCTTC.

This sequence joins TRBV27 and TRBJ2-7; TRBD1 agrees at 10 bases. Looked up from germline, CDR1 is MNHEY and CDR2 is SMNVEV (reference sequence). There are 16 residues in the CDR3. The V and J ends lost 2 bases and 4 bases, in that order; junction bases with no gene match: 8. CDR3 in amino acids: CASSLISTGGYYEQYF. Written as DNA, the CDR3 is TGTGCCAGCAGTTTAATTTCGACAGGGGGCTATTACGAGCAGTACTTC.

This rearrangement joins TRBV5-4 to TRBJ2-1; D is possibly TRBD2 (7 bases). Germline V gene sequence: CDR1 SGHNT, CDR2 YYREEE (reference sequence). The CDR3 consists of 14 residues. The V gene lost 4 bases and the J gene lost 6 bases, with 14 bases spanning the gap. The CDR3 sequence: CASSIYGGPNEQFF. The CDR3 nucleotides are TGTGCCAGCAGCATATACGGGGGGCCCAATGAGCAGTTCTTC.

The gene calls are TRBV7-8 and TRBJ2-3, with a weak D call TRBD2 (6 bases). Germline V gene lookup returns CDR1 SGHVS and CDR2 FQNEAQ. This CDR3 is built from 15 residues. Between the trimmed V and J ends, which lost 2 bases and 1 base, there was a span of 10 bases. CDR3 in DNA: TGTGCCAGCAGCTTATATCCTAGCGGCACAGATACGCAGTATTTT. Translated, it gives CASSLYPSGTDTQYF.

A single count supports this clone. Because the CDR3 is missing its conserved closing phenylalanine or tryptophan, this is likely a read error. The chain uses TRBV9 and TRBJ2-7, with a weak D call TRBD2 (6 bases). V was cut by 4 bases and J by 6 bases, with 14 bases left in between. This CDR3 region has 13 residues. The germline V gene has CDR1 SGDLS and CDR2 YYNGEE. The CDR3 reads CASSTRLASEQYL. The CDR3 DNA is TGTGCCAGCAGCACACGTCTAGCGAGCGAGCAGTACCTC.

The chain couples TRBV5-1 to TRBJ1-1; a weak D match, TRBD1 (5 bases). The V gene lost 0 bases and the J gene lost 5 bases, with 14 bases spanning the gap. From germline, CDR1 is SGHRS and CDR2 YFSETQ. This CDR3 contains 15 residues. The CDR3 sequence is CASSLVGGAGTEAFF. CDR3 DNA sequence: TGCGCCAGCAGCTTGGTCGGAGGGGCTGGTACTGAAGCTTTCTTT.

The chain combines TRBV2 with TRBJ2-4; no reliable D call. The CDR3 runs to 14 residues. CDR1 and CDR2 from the germline V gene are SNHLY and FYNNEI. Trimming took off 7 bases at V and 1 base at J, with 11 bases between the two ends. The CDR3 nucleotides read TGTGCCAGCAACCCGGTGATTGCCAAAAACATTCAGTACTTC. It translates to CASNPVIAKNIQYF.

This clone was observed a handful of times. V is TRBV30 and J is TRBJ2-7; D might be TRBD1 (6 bases). The CDR3 is made up of 15 amino acids. V lost 3 bases to trimming and J lost 0 bases, with 15 bases between them. Germline CDR1 and CDR2: GTSNPN and SVGIG (reference sequence). The DNA for the CDR3 is TGTGCCTGGAGAAATGGACAGACTGGCTCCTACGAGCAGTACTTC. Translated, it gives CAWRNGQTGSYEQYF.

The V and J genes are TRBV4-1 and TRBJ2-2, with 11 bases identical to TRBD2. This CDR3 is 16 amino acids long. Germline values: CDR1 MGHRA, CDR2 YSYEKL. After removal of 3 bases from V and 6 bases from J, the junction contained 6 bases not matched to a gene. This chain's CDR3 is CASSQSLAGGPGELFF. The CDR3 nucleotides read TGCGCCAGCAGCCAGTCATTAGCGGGGGGGCCCGGGGAGCTGTTTTTT.

This clone was detected a few times. The rearrangement joins TRBV29-1 to TRBJ1-1, with a weak D call TRBD1 (5 bases). CDR3 length: 13 amino acids. Germline assignment: CDR1 SQVTM and CDR2 ANQGSEA. V was pared by 5 bases and J by 4 bases, with 14 bases between. The CDR3 coding sequence is TGCAGCGTTCTTGGCGGACAAGGCACTGAAGCTTTCTTT. Its protein product is CSVLGGQGTEAFF.

The chain is built from TRBV13 and TRBJ2-3; 9 bases match TRBD2. Germline CDR1 and CDR2: PRHDT and FYEKMQ (reference sequence). V shed 3 bases and J 5 bases; nucleotides not matched to a gene: 9. The CDR3 is 16 residues long. CDR3 region: CASSFLPSGVLDTQYF. The CDR3 region has the DNA TGTGCCAGCAGCTTCTTGCCTAGCGGGGTTCTAGATACGCAGTATTTT.

V is TRBV6-1 and J is TRBJ1-5; D possibly corresponds to TRBD1 (5 bases). Trimming pared 8 bases from V and 4 bases from J, leaving 12 bases between. This CDR3 spans 13 amino acids. Per germline, CDR1 MNHNS and CDR2 SASEGT. The CDR3 nucleotides read TGTGCCAGCTATGGCCAGGGTAATCAGCCCCAGCATTTT. The encoded protein is CASYGQGNQPQHF.

This clone has just one count. The chain has TRBV27 and TRBJ2-1, with 16 positions matching TRBD2. Germline V gene data show CDR1 as MNHEY and CDR2 as SMNVEV (reference sequence). CDR3 length equals 17 residues. J lost 4 bases, V lost 6 bases, and 6 bases had no gene match. CDR3 nucleotides: TGTGCCAGCAGGGAAGGGACTAGCGGGAGGGTATACAATGAGCAGTTCTTC. It is translated as CASREGTSGRVYNEQFF.

This chain connects TRBV19 to TRBJ1-2; weak D call: TRBD1 (5 bases). CDR1 and CDR2 (germline): LNHDA, SQIVND (reference sequence). The CDR3 runs 13 residues. The germline V and J ends were trimmed by 9 bases and 4 bases, with 15 bases remaining between them. CDR3 DNA sequence: TGTGCCAGCAGACGGACATCCTCCTATGGCTACACCTTC. Protein product: CASRRTSSYGYTF.

This chain links TRBV5-1 with TRBJ2-7, with 7 bases matching TRBD2. The CDR3 totals 16 residues. Germline CDR1 is SGHRS and CDR2 is YFSETQ. V was clipped by 3 bases and J by 2 bases; unmatched bases: 11. CDR3 sequence: CASSWGTLAETYEQYF. DNA of the CDR3: TGCGCCAGCAGCTGGGGGACTCTAGCGGAGACCTACGAGCAGTACTTC.